This T cell receptor beta chain was found in a study of cytomegalovirus exposure and HLA in healthy donors. The germline V gene has CDR1 SGHTA and CDR2 FQGNSA. Trimming at V came to 5 bases and at J to 4 bases, leaving 6 bases not matched to a gene. The CDR3 loop spans 15 amino acids. Libraries were prepared by immunoSEQ multiplex PCR; TCRdb keeps only in-frame clonotypes and omits some of them. The table includes roughly 150,000 clones, 70% to 90% detected once. The sequenced material came from PBMCs. This TCR came from a woman aged 18-29 years in good health and CMV-seronegative. The V call is TRBV7-2, the J call TRBJ1-2; 11 bases are a match to TRBD1. The CDR3 DNA sequence: TGTGCCAGCAGCCCGACCGGGACAGGGGGCTATGGCTACACCTTC. Residues: CASSPTGTGGYGYTF.